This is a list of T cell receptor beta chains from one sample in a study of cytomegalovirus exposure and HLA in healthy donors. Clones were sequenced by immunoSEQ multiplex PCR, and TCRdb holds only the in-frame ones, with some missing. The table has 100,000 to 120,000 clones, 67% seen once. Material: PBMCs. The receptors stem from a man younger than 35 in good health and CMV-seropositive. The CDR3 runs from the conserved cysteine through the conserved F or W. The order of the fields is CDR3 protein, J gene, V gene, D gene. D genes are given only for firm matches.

CASRNQRTGGTEAFF	TRBJ1-1	TRBV11-2	TRBD1
CSAIGGTALYEQYF	TRBJ2-7	TRBV29-1	NA
CASSSLTGVDYEQYF	TRBJ2-7	TRBV5-6	TRBD1
CASSRQTNQPQHF	TRBJ1-5	TRBV6-5	NA
CASDRTGLGDTQYF	TRBJ2-3	TRBV13	TRBD1
CASSLTSGGQNRGTQYF	TRBJ2-5	TRBV5-1	TRBD2
CASSLAQGLAEAFF	TRBJ1-1	TRBV7-9	NA
CASRVGATNEKLFF	TRBJ1-4	TRBV5-5	NA
CASSLAFGCEAFF	TRBJ1-1	TRBV7-2	NA
CASSSEGATQPQHF	TRBJ1-5	TRBV27	TRBD1
CAWSVGGEQYF	TRBJ2-7	TRBV30	NA
CASSPGVARETQYF	TRBJ2-5	TRBV6-5	NA
CASSLGWGGYNEQFF	TRBJ2-1	TRBV11-2	TRBD2
CASSQSVTGAYEQYF	TRBJ2-7	TRBV5-1	NA
CASLRSGGYQPQHF	TRBJ1-5	TRBV6-1	TRBD1
CASSYRGLYNEQFF	TRBJ2-1	TRBV6-5	NA
CASSRGTGTSGGTQYF	TRBJ2-5	TRBV19	TRBD2
CASSPRDRGQETQYF	TRBJ2-5	TRBV5-1	TRBD1
CAWSVGQGVDEKLFF	TRBJ1-4	TRBV30	TRBD1
CASSTPGGTEAFF	TRBJ1-1	TRBV9	TRBD1
CASTLRLAGVTDTQYF	TRBJ2-3	TRBV2	TRBD2
CASSWLRRRTSQSSYEQYF	TRBJ2-7	TRBV5-1	TRBD2
CASSWTSGGRETQYF	TRBJ2-5	TRBV11-2	TRBD2
CASRDRVGSNQPQHF	TRBJ1-5	TRBV28	TRBD1
CASSQDGGPGNTIYF	TRBJ1-3	TRBV4-2	NA
CASRRADSSTGELFF	TRBJ2-2	TRBV5-1	NA
CASSTGTASNQPQHF	TRBJ1-5	TRBV19	TRBD1
CASSLLGQGTSPLHF	TRBJ1-6	TRBV4-1	NA
CASSRQGQETQYF	TRBJ2-5	TRBV5-4	TRBD1
CASSVRQPGLTNTGELFF	TRBJ2-2	TRBV2	TRBD2
CASSLGTGYEQYF	TRBJ2-7	TRBV11-2	TRBD1
CASSQGGSGNTIYF	TRBJ1-3	TRBV28	NA
CASSQAPTGPYEQYF	TRBJ2-7	TRBV4-1	NA
CASSLTSGVNTEAFF	TRBJ1-1	TRBV5-4	NA
CASSRTGGGTDTQYF	TRBJ2-3	TRBV9	TRBD1
CASSPWTGYTEAFF	TRBJ1-1	TRBV5-6	TRBD1
CASSLAGGGTGELFF	TRBJ2-2	TRBV7-3	TRBD2
CASSLTGMESTIYF	TRBJ1-3	TRBV7-9	NA
CASSFLAGGNYEQYF	TRBJ2-7	TRBV11-2	TRBD2
CASSEGRGPYNEQFF	TRBJ2-1	TRBV2	NA
CASSPLAGARDTQYF	TRBJ2-3	TRBV7-3	NA
CSVAGTREGAQETQYF	TRBJ2-5	TRBV29-1	NA
CASSQALQGRHDEQFF	TRBJ2-1	TRBV4-1	NA
CASSSRTGPSYEQYF	TRBJ2-7	TRBV18	TRBD1
CASSFGGGGGTYEQYF	TRBJ2-7	TRBV13	NA